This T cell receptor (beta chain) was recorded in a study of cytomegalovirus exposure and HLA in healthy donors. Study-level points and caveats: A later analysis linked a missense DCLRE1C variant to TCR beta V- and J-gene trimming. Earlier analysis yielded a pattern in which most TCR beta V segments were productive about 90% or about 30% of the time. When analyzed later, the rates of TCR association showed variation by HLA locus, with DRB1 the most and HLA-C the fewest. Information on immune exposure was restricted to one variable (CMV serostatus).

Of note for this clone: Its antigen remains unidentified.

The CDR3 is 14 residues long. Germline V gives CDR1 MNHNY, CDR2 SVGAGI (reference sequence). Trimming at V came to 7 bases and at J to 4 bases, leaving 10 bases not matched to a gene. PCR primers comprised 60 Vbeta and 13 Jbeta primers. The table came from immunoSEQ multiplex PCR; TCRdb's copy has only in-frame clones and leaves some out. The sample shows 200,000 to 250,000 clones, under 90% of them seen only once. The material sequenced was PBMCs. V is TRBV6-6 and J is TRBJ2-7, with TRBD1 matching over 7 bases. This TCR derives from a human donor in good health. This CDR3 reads CASTHPQQGYEQYF. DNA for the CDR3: TGTGCCAGCACCCACCCCCAACAGGGGTACGAGCAGTACTTC.